This TCR beta chain was identified during a study of blood T cells in healthy people across ages (dated by TCRdb to about 2015). Context from the whole study: In model experiments, template switching captured about one uniquely barcoded TCR beta cDNA molecule for every two T cells. The study measured age-related changes in TCR beta repertoire diversity using deep sequencing normalized with unique cDNA molecular identifiers. Four age groups were formed from the donors: young (average approximately 15 years), middle-aged (around 39), aged (roughly 59) and long-lived (82). Donors of different ages were randomly distributed across sequencing lanes to avoid experimental bias. For two donors (one aged 18 to 30 and one aged 80 or older), the study analyzed two additional independent replicas of 1 million unique cDNA reads from the same blood draw. The investigation overall reported the following: There was a strong correlation between observed TCR beta diversity and the percentage of naive T cells measured by flow cytometry. Because the CMV infection status of the donors was unknown, age-related changes in expanded clonotypes may potentially have been confounded. Total diversity estimates from one million sequenced T cells were considered lower bounds and underestimates. Compared with the aged group, the long-lived group had more naive CD4+ T cells, fewer expanded clones and increased TCR diversity, suggesting age selection. Bulk unsorted PBMC profiling prevented conclusive comparison of naive and antigen-experienced compartments. As age increased, observed TCR beta diversity per million T cells dropped in a roughly linear way, and a significant reduction was already evident by age 40.

Library preparation was by 5' RACE. The sequencing machine was an Illumina HiSeq 2500. A second PCR of about 6 to 11 cycles was performed with a sample-barcoded 5' primer and a J-beta primer mix. A unique molecular identifier was introduced onto each TCR beta cDNA molecule by a template-switch 5' adaptor carrying 12 random nucleotides. Each sample yielded at least 2.5 million CDR3-containing paired-end reads. All of the RNA was converted into first-strand cDNA using the Mint cDNA synthesis kit, with a TRBC-specific oligonucleotide serving as the primer. Following uracil-DNA glycosylase treatment, a first 18-cycle PCR with universal primers M1SS and BC2_uni_R was performed on all cDNA. The authors' analysis ran thus. Normalization of each sample was performed by random selection of 1 million high-quality reads, each carrying a distinct molecular identifier. Reads with shared molecular identifiers were discarded instead of being binned into consensus sequences. MiTCR, run with a Q25 quality threshold and the strictest error-elimination algorithm, handled CDR3 identification, clonotype clustering and error correction. A nonparametric unseen species model with Euler transformation was used to estimate a lower bound on total TCR beta diversity. Through fastp at Q25 and MiXCR, TCRdb rebuilt clones from the public reads, retaining in-frame beta chains. Each entry merges the rows of one CDR3 protein and shows their most common DNA and genes. The V and J calls come from TCRdb's annotation, not from the publication. This sample comprises under 1,000,000 distinct CDR3 sequences, about 45% of them detected only once. The ten largest clones capture around 18% of the sample.

The CDR3 numbers 13 residues from cysteine through phenylalanine. Kept here is only the CDR3 DNA, which spans 39 bases and is read in frame from base 1. The germline V gene sets CDR1 to SQVTM and CDR2 to ANQGSEA. Systemically healthy Caucasian individuals from Russia, around 38 in total and aged roughly 6 to 95 years, were included as donors. Each donor gave 9.5 to 10 milliliters of peripheral blood, drawn into EDTA-treated Vacutainer tubes. Ficoll-Paque density-gradient centrifugation was used to isolate PBMCs, with at least 7 million per sample. Total RNA, at least 6 micrograms per sample, was extracted from PBMCs with Trizol reagent. The percentages of naive CD45RAhigh/CD27high T cells were determined by flow cytometry on a PBMC aliquot from every donor. A remark on this clonotype: Its antigen is unknown. A read error may account for a junction end that differs from germline.

The source of this sequence is a man older than 75 in good health. Recombination connected TRBV29-1 to TRBJ1-2, with 10 middle bases fitting TRBD1. The source material was blood. The CDR3 sequence is CSVRQGAGYGHTF. The nucleotides read TGCAGCGTGAGACAGGGGGCTGGCTATGGCCACACCTTC.